In this sample, the clone carrying this T cell receptor (beta chain) turned up many times. Construction of the TCR beta libraries employed iRepertoire HTBI primers in conjunction with Arm-PCR of CDR3 regions. In TCRdb, the multiplex PCR reads were re-called with MiXCR into one record per CDR3 protein. The sample lists hundreds of thousands of distinct CDR3 sequences, approximately 15% occurring once. V lost 5 bases and J lost 13, with 14 bases in between. Germline V gene sequence: CDR1 SEHNR, CDR2 FQNEAQ (reference sequence). This CDR3 spans 11 amino acids. As for time point: newly diagnosed GD, antithyroid drugs for less than 3 months. The TCR library was made from RNA extracted from PBMCs. These data belong to a study of regulatory T cells in long-lasting Graves disease. These data were also filed under a second study, of T cells in Graves' hyperthyroidism and ophthalmopathy.

Sample: peripheral blood mononuclear cells (PBMCs), taken at new diagnosis, from a patient treated with antithyroid drugs. The sequence was collected from a woman aged 25 to 39 with Graves disease. V usage is TRBV7-9 and J usage is TRBJ1-2; no clear D. For the CDR3, the DNA is TGTGCCAGCAGCCGGGCGGGCAACTTCACCTTC. Amino acids: CASSRAGNFTF.